This TCR beta chain was identified in a study of cytomegalovirus exposure and HLA in healthy donors. Whole-study results and caveats: Within an earlier analysis, most TCR beta V segments proved productive either about 87% or about 30% of the time.

PCR used 60 Vbeta primers and 13 Jbeta primers. Libraries were prepared by immunoSEQ multiplex PCR; TCRdb keeps only in-frame clonotypes and omits some of them. The data contain under 110,000 clones, roughly 79% of them singletons. On this clone itself: Its antigen is still unknown.

V dropped 2 bases and J dropped 7 bases, with 17 bases sitting between them. Germline CDR1 and CDR2: SGHTA and FQGNSA. The CDR3 extends over 15 amino acids. This chain links TRBV7-2 with TRBJ1-2; TRBD1 is a possible D gene (6 bases). The specimen sequenced was PBMCs. This sequence was found in a man between 35 and 55 years old in good health and CMV-seronegative. The DNA of the CDR3 is TGTGCCAGCAGCTTAAACGGCCCAGGGGAGGGTGGCTACACCTTC. It yields the protein CASSLNGPGEGGYTF.